Listed here are 18 T cell receptor beta chains from one sample, sequenced in a study of PD-1 blockade in mismatch repair-deficient tumors. Sequencing was performed with immunoSEQ multiplex PCR; in TCRdb, only in-frame clones are kept and a portion is missing. The table has over 14,000 clones, about 84% seen once. Their antigens remain unidentified. Time point specified: roughly 11-day in vitro stimulation with candidate neoantigen peptide 5. The sample consisted of cells cultured in vitro, taken from a patient treated with pembrolizumab. The source is an adult with mismatch repair-deficient cancer.

The gene calls are TRBV11-3 and TRBJ2-7; 7 bases map to TRBD1. Germline V gene lookup returns CDR1 SGHNT and CDR2 YENEEA. The V segment lost 5 bases and the J segment 7 bases; nucleotides outside the gene matches: 5. This CDR3 comprises 12 residues. CDR3 protein: CASSTTGPEQYF. The CDR3 DNA follows: TGTGCCAGCAGCACGACAGGGCCAGAGCAGTACTTC.

V and J are TRBV10-1 and TRBJ1-6; the D is unclear. This CDR3 has 17 residues. From germline, CDR1 is WNHNN and CDR2 SYGVQD (reference sequence). With 1 base removed from V and 5 bases from J, the gap between germline ends came to 15 bases. The CDR3 loop reads CASSELYARPNNSPLHF. The CDR3 DNA reads TGCGCCAGCAGTGAGTTATATGCCCGCCCCAATAATTCACCCCTCCACTTT.

The chain combines TRBV28 with TRBJ2-5; D is possibly TRBD2 (5 bases). Deletions cut 6 bases from V and 4 bases from J, with 15 bases between. Germline CDR1 is MDHEN and CDR2 is SYDVKM. The CDR3 is 14 residues long. The CDR3 DNA reads as TGTGCCAGCAGCCTATACGTCCGGGGAGAGACCCAGTACTTC. This gives the protein CASSLYVRGETQYF.

V is TRBV5-6 and J is TRBJ1-5; maybe TRBD1 (6 bases). CDR3 length: 15 residues. The V end was cut by 4 bases, the J end by 2 bases, with 13 bases between. Germline V CDR1 and CDR2: SGHDT, YYEEEE. CDR3 region: CASSLRAGGNQPQHF. The CDR3 DNA sequence: TGTGCCAGCAGCCTAAGGGCAGGGGGCAATCAGCCCCAGCATTTT.

The V and J genes are TRBV4-1 and TRBJ2-3, with D perhaps matching TRBD2 (5 bases). Germline loops: CDR1 MGHRA, CDR2 YSYEKL. The V and J ends lost 0 bases and 0 bases respectively, with 10 bases between them. The CDR3 totals 16 residues. In DNA form, the CDR3 reads TGCGCCAGCAGCCAAGAGTCTAGCCCGAGCACAGATACGCAGTATTTT. Its protein is CASSQESSPSTDTQYF.

This clone has only one observation. V usage is TRBV11-3 and J usage is TRBJ2-1; 9 bases match TRBD1. The CDR3 runs 15 residues. Germline-derived CDR1 and CDR2 are SGHNT and YENEEA. V dropped 5 bases and J dropped 1; count of bases not matched to a gene: 3. The CDR3 DNA reads as TGTGCCAGCAGCCGACAGGGGGGATCCTACAATGAGCAGTTCTTC. Its protein product is CASSRQGGSYNEQFF.

The V call is TRBV6-1, the J call TRBJ1-2, with D possibly matching TRBD1 (6 bases). The CDR3 has 15 amino acids. Germline lookup yields CDR1 MNHNS and CDR2 SASEGT. V was pared by 0 bases and J by 0 bases, with 8 bases between. CDR3 sequence reads: CASSEATGPNYGYTF. CDR3 nucleotide sequence: TGTGCCAGCAGTGAAGCAACAGGGCCTAACTATGGCTACACCTTC.

V is TRBV5-1 and J is TRBJ2-7; 8 bases are a match to TRBD2. The CDR3 is 14 amino acids. The junction had 7 bases not matched to a gene; V was cut back by 4 bases and J by 4 bases. The germline gives CDR1 SGHRS, CDR2 YFSETQ. CDR3 amino acids: CASSLSGSGYEQYF. Here the CDR3 DNA reads TGCGCCAGCAGCCTGAGCGGGAGTGGATACGAGCAGTACTTC.

This chain links TRBV5-5 with TRBJ2-5; a weak D match, TRBD1 (5 bases). The V and J ends lost 0 bases and 2 bases respectively, with 11 bases between them. The CDR3 length is 15 residues. Germline V gene sequence: CDR1 SGHKS, CDR2 YYEKEE (reference sequence). CDR3 DNA sequence: TGTGCCAGCAGCTTGGGGGGCAGGAGACAAGAGACCCAGTACTTC. The encoded protein is CASSLGGRRQETQYF.

This clone has more than one count but fewer than ten. This chain links TRBV5-1 with TRBJ2-3; D gene unclear. The CDR3 totals 12 residues. Germline V gene lookup returns CDR1 SGHRS and CDR2 YFSETQ. The germline V and J ends were trimmed by 0 bases and 4 bases, with 3 bases remaining between them. The CDR3 protein is CASSLESDTQYF. In nucleotides, the CDR3 is TGCGCCAGCAGCTTGGAGTCAGATACGCAGTATTTT.

The chain employs TRBV28 and TRBJ2-7; 7 bases fit TRBD1. This CDR3 contains 12 residues. The germline gives CDR1 MDHEN, CDR2 SYDVKM. V lost 5 bases to trimming and J lost 4 bases; unmatched junction nucleotides: 2. Here the CDR3 DNA reads TGTGCCAGCAGTCTGGGACAGTACGAGCAGTACTTC. The encoded protein is CASSLGQYEQYF.

The chain employs TRBV2 and TRBJ2-4; D perhaps matches TRBD2 (6 bases). CDR3 length: 17 amino acids. V was shortened by 4 bases and J by 1 base, with 17 bases between the two germline ends. Germline V gives CDR1 SNHLY, CDR2 FYNNEI. CDR3 loop: CASSGDGGLVAKNIQYF. The CDR3 bases are TGTGCCAGCAGTGGGGATGGGGGGTTGGTGGCCAAAAACATTCAGTACTTC.

This chain links TRBV5-1 with TRBJ2-1; D gene ambiguous. The CDR3 loop spans 16 amino acids. CDR1 is SGHRS, CDR2 YFSETQ, per germline. V dropped 0 bases and J dropped 0 bases, with 10 bases sitting between them. CDR3 loop: CASSLAGSLSYNEQFF. In nucleotides, the CDR3 is TGCGCCAGCAGCTTGGCGGGCTCCCTCTCCTACAATGAGCAGTTCTTC.

There are a few counts of this clone. V usage is TRBV11-2 and J usage is TRBJ2-3, with 12 bases fitting TRBD1. Looked up from germline, CDR1 is SGHAT and CDR2 is FQNNGV. The length of the CDR3 is 16 residues. Unmatched junction bases numbered 6, after V lost 2 bases and J lost 6 bases. This CDR3 reads CASSLRGQGAGDTQYF. The CDR3 DNA follows: TGTGCCAGCAGCTTACGGGGACAGGGGGCCGGGGATACGCAGTATTTT.

The V call is TRBV30, the J call TRBJ2-1, with D tentatively TRBD1 (5 bases). The CDR3 runs to 12 residues. V lost 0 bases and J lost 8, with 8 bases in between. Germline V CDR1 and CDR2: GTSNPN, SVGIG (reference sequence). CDR3 loop: CAWSVGVYEQFF. CDR3 DNA: TGTGCCTGGAGTGTAGGGGTCTATGAGCAGTTCTTC.

The gene calls are TRBV7-9 and TRBJ1-1; the D is unclear. The V gene's germline CDR1 is SEHNR and CDR2 FQNEAQ (reference sequence). The CDR3 totals 13 residues. V lost 1 base to trimming and J lost 3 bases, with 6 bases between them. The CDR3, as DNA: TGTGCCAGCAGCTTAGACAGCTACACTGAAGCTTTCTTT. Residues: CASSLDSYTEAFF.

The chain uses TRBV19 and TRBJ2-2; perhaps TRBD1 as D (7 bases). Trimming left V 3 bases short and J 5 bases short, with 13 bases between. The CDR3 has 15 residues. Looked up from germline, CDR1 is LNHDA and CDR2 is SQIVND (reference sequence). CDR3 sequence (DNA): TGTGCCAGTAGTATTAAGGGGGCGGGAACCGGGGAGCTGTTTTTT. The encoded protein is CASSIKGAGTGELFF.

This clone was seen a handful of times. This chain links TRBV11-2 with TRBJ2-2, with 10 bases matching TRBD2. V lost 1 base, J lost 6 bases, and 5 bases stayed unmatched. CDR1 SGHAT and CDR2 FQNNGV come from the germline V gene. The CDR3 spans 16 residues. CDR3 nucleotide sequence: TGTGCCAGCAGCTTAGGAGGGCTAGCGGGAGCCGGGGAGCTGTTTTTT. Protein: CASSLGGLAGAGELFF.